Each of the 23 T cell receptor beta chains below was sequenced from the same sample in a study of cytomegalovirus exposure and HLA in healthy donors. This PCR relied on a set of 60 Vbeta primers and 13 Jbeta primers. Only in-frame clones appear in the TCRdb table, and some are missing; sequencing was by immunoSEQ multiplex PCR. Among around 140,000 clones, approximately 90% were seen once, and the ten largest hold 5.2%. The sequenced material came from PBMCs. These TCRs come from a woman between 25 and 40 years old in good health and CMV-seronegative.

This rearrangement joins TRBV10-3 to TRBJ2-5; 7 nucleotides agree with TRBD2. After removal of 6 bases from V and 5 bases from J, the junction contained 9 bases not matched to a gene. Looked up from germline, CDR1 is ENHRY and CDR2 is SYGVKD. The CDR3 is 14 residues long. CDR3 in amino acids: CAIRGAGVGETQYF. For the CDR3, the DNA is TGTGCCATCAGAGGTGCGGGGGTAGGCGAGACCCAGTACTTC.

V is TRBV6-5 and J is TRBJ1-6; D remains ambiguous. V was trimmed by 7 bases and J by 5 bases, leaving 15 bases between them. CDR3 length: 15 amino acids. Germline loops: CDR1 MNHEY, CDR2 SVGAGI. The CDR3 nucleotides read TGTGCCAGCACGTCGGTACAGCCCAATAATTCACCCCTCCACTTT. Translated: CASTSVQPNNSPLHF.

This chain links TRBV5-4 with TRBJ1-2; 8 positions agree with TRBD1. This CDR3 comprises 14 residues. Germline V gives CDR1 SGHNT, CDR2 YYREEE (reference sequence). V lost 3 bases to trimming and J lost 8 bases; unmatched junction nucleotides: 9. The CDR3 DNA sequence: TGTGCCAGCAGCTGGGGACAGGCTGCTCGCGGCTACACCTTC. It codes for CASSWGQAARGYTF.

The gene calls are TRBV28 and TRBJ2-7, with D maybe TRBD2 (6 bases). The CDR3 length is 14 residues. CDR1 and CDR2 (germline): MDHEN, SYDVKM. Trimming took 3 bases from V and 4 from J, leaving 13 bases between them. The CDR3 DNA is TGTGCCAGCAGTTTTACCGGGAGATTATACGAGCAGTACTTC. Translated: CASSFTGRLYEQYF.

This clone was found once. V is TRBV29-1 and J is TRBJ2-5; 11 nucleotides line up with TRBD2. Germline trimming cut 4 bases from V and 2 bases from J; bases unmatched to any gene: 3. Germline loops: CDR1 SQVTM, CDR2 ANQGSEA. The CDR3 is 14 residues long. DNA for the CDR3: TGCAGCGTTGGAACTAGCGGGGGACAAGAGACCCAGTACTTC. This codes for CSVGTSGGQETQYF.

The V gene is TRBV18, the J gene TRBJ1-1; 7 positions agree with TRBD1. The CDR3 consists of 15 residues. CDR1 is KGHSH, CDR2 LQKENI, per germline. Losses at the gene ends were 3 bases for V and 0 bases for J; bases not matched to a gene: 4. The DNA for the CDR3 is TGTGCCAGCTCACCTACGACAGGGTTGAACACTGAAGCTTTCTTT. Protein product: CASSPTTGLNTEAFF.

The CDR3 is CASSLGLAVTDTQYF. The CDR3 coding sequence is TGTGCCAGCAGCTTAGGACTAGCGGTCACAGATACGCAGTATTTT. The chain couples TRBV11-1 to TRBJ2-3, with TRBD2 identical over 9 bases. The CDR3 sequence is 15 residues long. V dropped 1 base and J dropped 2; count of bases not matched to a gene: 1. Looked up from germline, CDR1 is SGHAT and CDR2 is FQDESV (reference sequence).

The CDR3 spells CATSKTGGPYEQYF. CDR3 DNA sequence: TGTGCCACCAGCAAGACAGGGGGTCCCTACGAGCAGTACTTC. The chain carries TRBV15 and TRBJ2-5, with TRBD1 matching over 9 bases. The end of the DNA is better explained by TRBJ2-7, so the J call may be wrong. The germline CDR1 and CDR2 sequences are LNHNV and YYDKDF (reference sequence). The CDR3 is 14 residues long.

The gene calls are TRBV4-2 and TRBJ2-7; TRBD2 agrees at 8 bases. The CDR3 sequence is 12 residues long. Per germline, CDR1 LGHNA and CDR2 YNFKEQ. Losses at the gene ends were 6 bases for V and 6 bases for J; bases not matched to a gene: 4. Here the CDR3 DNA reads TGTGCCAGCAGGGGCGGGGGGCCCGAGCAGTACTTC. Translated: CASRGGGPEQYF.

The J gene is TRBJ2-1, the V gene TRBV28; 10 nucleotides align to TRBD1. V shed 6 bases and J 4 bases; nucleotides not matched to a gene: 6. The germline gives CDR1 MDHEN, CDR2 SYDVKM. This CDR3 has 15 amino acids. The CDR3 coding sequence is TGTGCCAGCAGGGGATCGGACAGGGGGTACAATGAGCAGTTCTTC. Its translation: CASRGSDRGYNEQFF.

The rearrangement joins TRBV7-2 to TRBJ2-2, with TRBD1 matching 8 bases. The CDR3 is 15 amino acids. The germline V gene encodes CDR1 SGHTA and CDR2 FQGNSA. The trim removed 4 bases at V and 6 bases at J, leaving 7 bases unmatched. The CDR3 bases are TGTGCCAGCAGCTACTCCAGGGGGCTTTCCGGGGAGCTGTTTTTT. The encoded protein is CASSYSRGLSGELFF. Combining the CDR3 with reference TRBV7-2 and TRBJ2-2 gives the whole variable domain GAGVSQSPSNKVTEKGKDVELRCDPISGHTALYWYRQSLGQGLEFLIYFQGNSAPDKSGLPSDRFSAERTGGSVSTLTIQRTQQEDSAVYLCASSYSRGLSGELFFGEGSRLTVL.

This clone was found a few times. This sequence joins TRBV5-1 and TRBJ2-7, with 7 bases aligning to TRBD2. Germline CDR1 is SGHRS and CDR2 is YFSETQ. The CDR3 totals 14 residues. V dropped 0 bases and J dropped 7; count of bases not matched to a gene: 7. The CDR3, as DNA: TGCGCCAGCAGCTTGGACCCAGCGGGGAGGGAGCAGTACTTC. Translated: CASSLDPAGREQYF.

This clone was detected only once. The chain employs TRBV6-5 and TRBJ2-7, with TRBD2 matching over 11 bases. The ends lost 8 bases at V and 0 bases at J; junction bases unmatched: 3. The CDR3 runs to 14 residues. The germline V gene encodes CDR1 MNHEY and CDR2 SVGAGI. CDR3: CASQLAGASYEQYF. In nucleotides, the CDR3 is TGTGCCAGCCAACTAGCGGGGGCCTCCTACGAGCAGTACTTC.

The V and J genes are TRBV28 and TRBJ2-2, with a possible D match to TRBD1 (6 bases). V was pared by 7 bases and J by 1 base, with 10 bases between. Per germline, CDR1 MDHEN and CDR2 SYDVKM. CDR3 length equals 14 residues. CDR3 coding DNA: TGTGCCAGCATCGGGGACATGAACACCGGGGAGCTGTTTTTT. This encodes CASIGDMNTGELFF.

This rearrangement joins TRBV27 to TRBJ2-5; 14 bases match TRBD2. The end of the DNA fits TRBJ2-7 better, so the J call may be wrong. This CDR3 is built from 16 residues. CDR1 is MNHEY and CDR2 is SMNVEV in the germline V gene (reference sequence). CDR3 DNA: TGTGCCAGCAGTTTAGAAGGACTAGCGGGAGGTCTCGAGCAGTACTTC. This translates into CASSLEGLAGGLEQYF.

Concerning this clone: This specimen includes other DNA sequences encoding the same CDR3. V and J are TRBV5-1 and TRBJ2-3, with D tentatively TRBD1 (6 bases). CDR3 length: 14 residues. Trimming removed 0 bases at V and 2 bases at J, with 7 bases between. Germline lookup yields CDR1 SGHRS and CDR2 YFSETQ. The DNA for the CDR3 is TGCGCCAGCAGCTTGGGGGGGCCCACAGATACGCAGTATTTT. Translating it yields CASSLGGPTDTQYF.

This clone came up a few times. DNA of the CDR3: TGTGCCAGTAGTGTTATGGGACAGAGAGAGACCCAGTACTTC. This encodes CASSVMGQRETQYF. The rearrangement joins TRBV19 to TRBJ2-5; 7 nucleotides align to TRBD1. The ends lost 5 bases at V and 4 bases at J; junction bases unmatched: 7. This CDR3 has 14 amino acids. Germline CDR1 reads LNHDA; CDR2 reads SQIVND (reference sequence).

V gene TRBV9 combines with J gene TRBJ2-1; D is unclear. This CDR3 is built from 15 residues. Trimming took off 1 base at V and 5 bases at J, with 13 bases between the two ends. CDR1 and CDR2 (germline): SGDLS, YYNGEE. This CDR3 reads CASSVLGAANNEQFF. The DNA of the CDR3 is TGTGCCAGCAGCGTATTGGGTGCGGCTAACAATGAGCAGTTCTTC.

This rearrangement joins TRBV6-5 to TRBJ2-7; TRBD2 is a possible D gene (5 bases). The CDR3 extends over 14 amino acids. Germline V gives CDR1 MNHEY, CDR2 SVGAGI. Deletions cut 0 bases from V and 5 bases from J, with 11 bases between. The CDR3 DNA reads as TGTGCCAGCAGTTACTCGTCTAGCTCGGACGAGCAGTACTTC. It codes for CASSYSSSSDEQYF.

V is TRBV2 and J is TRBJ1-2, with TRBD1 matching 10 bases. In germline, CDR1 is SNHLY, CDR2 FYNNEI. This CDR3 is built from 13 residues. The ends lost 7 bases at V and 5 bases at J; junction bases unmatched: 4. In DNA, the CDR3 is TGTGCCAGCACGGACAGGGGGGGGTATGGCTACACCTTC. Its protein is CASTDRGGYGYTF.

The J gene is TRBJ1-3, the V gene TRBV27; D gene unclear. The V and J ends lost 3 bases and 1 base respectively, with 7 bases between them. Per the germline V gene, CDR1 is MNHEY and CDR2 is SMNVEV (reference sequence). The CDR3 has 14 amino acids. This CDR3 is CASSLSASGNTIYF. The CDR3 coding sequence is TGTGCCAGCAGTTTGAGTGCGTCTGGAAACACCATATATTTT.

V usage is TRBV5-6 and J usage is TRBJ2-2; D uncertain. Germline CDR1 is SGHDT and CDR2 is YYEEEE. The CDR3 totals 15 residues. The V gene lost 0 bases and the J gene lost 1 base, with 7 bases spanning the gap. CDR3 sequence reads: CASSLGDRNTGELFF. DNA for the CDR3: TGTGCCAGCAGCTTGGGAGATCGGAACACCGGGGAGCTGTTTTTT.

The genes are TRBV2 and TRBJ2-2; D ambiguous. The CDR3 runs 15 residues. Trimming pared 2 bases from V and 1 base from J, leaving 8 bases between. Germline V gives CDR1 SNHLY, CDR2 FYNNEI. CDR3 nucleotide sequence: TGTGCCAGCAGTGAAAATAGCTTGAACACCGGGGAGCTGTTTTTT. It translates to CASSENSLNTGELFF.